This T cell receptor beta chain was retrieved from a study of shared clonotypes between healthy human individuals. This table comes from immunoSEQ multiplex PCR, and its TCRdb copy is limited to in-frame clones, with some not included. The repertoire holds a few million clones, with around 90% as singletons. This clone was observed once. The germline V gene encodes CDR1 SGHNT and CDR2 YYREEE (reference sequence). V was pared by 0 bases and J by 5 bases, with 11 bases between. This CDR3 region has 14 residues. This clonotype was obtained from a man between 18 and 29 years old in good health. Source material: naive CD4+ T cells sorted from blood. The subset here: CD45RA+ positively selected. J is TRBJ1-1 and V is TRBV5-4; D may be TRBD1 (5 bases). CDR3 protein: CASSLGGWGTEAFF. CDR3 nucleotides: TGTGCCAGCAGCTTGGGGGGCTGGGGGACTGAAGCTTTCTTT. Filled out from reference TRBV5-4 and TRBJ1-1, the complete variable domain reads ETGVTQSPTHLIKTRGQQVTLRCSSQSGHNTVSWYQQALGQGPQFIFQYYREEENGRGNFPPRFSGLQFPNYSSELNVNALELDDSALYLCASSLGGWGTEAFFGQGTRLTVV.